Following are 6 T cell receptor beta chains from one sample sequenced in a study of blood T cell repertoires in COVID-19. The protocol was immunoSEQ multiplex PCR, while the TCRdb copy is restricted to in-frame clones and leaves out a portion. The sample includes about 150,000 clones, about nine tenths of them seen just once. Sequencing was performed on peripheral blood. Receptors originate from a woman aged 45 to 65 with acute or convalescent COVID-19.

The rearrangement links TRBV10-2 to TRBJ1-4; D ambiguous. This CDR3 has 15 amino acids. V shed 2 bases and J shed 0 bases, with 7 bases lying between them. Germline V gene lookup returns CDR1 WSHSY and CDR2 SAAADI. The CDR3 sequence is CASSEGETTNEKLFF. CDR3 sequence (DNA): TGCGCCAGCAGTGAGGGGGAGACAACTAATGAAAAACTGTTTTTT.

The chain combines TRBV6-6 with TRBJ1-1; D may be TRBD1 (6 bases). The CDR3 is 16 amino acids. Germline loops: CDR1 MNHNY, CDR2 SVGAGI (reference sequence). Trimming left V 6 bases short and J 6 bases short, with 23 bases between. Here the CDR3 reads CASSHGGASDGAEAFF. In DNA form, the CDR3 reads TGTGCCAGCAGCCACGGGGGGGCCTCTGATGGTGCTGAAGCTTTCTTT.

The chain recombines TRBV21-1 with TRBJ2-7; TRBD2 was called by the table and not checked on the DNA. TRBV21-1 is given as a pseudogene. The CDR3 covers 17 residues. CDR3 in amino acids: CASSKVILAGNLYEQYF. The CDR3 nucleotides are TGTGCCAGCAGCAAAGTCATCCTAGCGGGAAACCTCTACGAGCAGTACTTC.

This clone has just one count. V is TRBV18 and J is TRBJ1-6; D remains unclear. Trimming stripped 2 bases from V and 8 bases from J, with 7 bases between. There are 13 residues in the CDR3. Per germline, CDR1 KGHSH and CDR2 LQKENI. The CDR3 protein is CASSPSEDSPLHF. CDR3 DNA: TGTGCCAGCTCACCATCCGAGGATTCACCCCTCCACTTT. Full variable domain (remainder filled in from reference TRBV18 and TRBJ1-6): NAGVMQNPRHLVRRRGQEARLRCSPMKGHSHVYWYRQLPEEGLKFMVYLQKENIIDESGMPKERFSAEFPKEGPSILRIQQVVRGDSAAYFCASSPSEDSPLHFGNGTRLTVT.

The chain links TRBV6-6 to TRBJ2-6; D gene uncertain. The germline CDR1 and CDR2 sequences are MNHNY and SVGAGI (reference sequence). Trimming took off 3 bases at V and 1 base at J, with 7 bases between the two ends. The CDR3 has 15 amino acids. CDR3 nucleotides: TGTGCCAGCAGTTATCCCGGTTCTGGGGCCAACGTCCTGACTTTC. The encoded protein is CASSYPGSGANVLTF.

This clone came up once. The V gene is TRBV3-1 (or the pseudogene TRBV3-2), the J gene TRBJ1-1, with D possibly matching TRBD1 (5 bases). V was shortened by 2 bases and J by 13 bases, with 14 bases between the two germline ends. The CDR3 spans 12 residues. Germline values: CDR1 LGHDT, CDR2 YNNKEL (reference sequence). CDR3 region: CASSQRERGVFF. The CDR3 nucleotides read TGTGCCAGCAGCCAAAGGGAACGGGGGGTTTTCTTT.